The 8 T cell receptor beta chains given below trace back to one sample, sequenced in a study of identical twins. TCRdb ran MiXCR on the 5' RACE reads and lists one entry per CDR3 protein. The data hold hundreds of thousands of distinct CDR3 sequences, with around a sixth observed a single time. The sample was also reused in another study, on T cells expressing NK-cell markers.

Sequenced material: PBMCs. Every receptor here comes from a woman between 18 and 29 years old in good health.

The table lists this clonotype with a few counts. The chain has TRBV10-3 and TRBJ2-7; D remains ambiguous. The CDR3 is 11 amino acids. Germline V gene lookup returns CDR1 ENHRY and CDR2 SYGVKD. V dropped 0 bases and J dropped 9 bases, with 6 bases sitting between them. The CDR3 region is CAISESRAQYF. DNA of the CDR3: TGTGCCATCAGTGAGTCCCGGGCGCAGTACTTC.

This clonotype was observed a few times. The rearrangement links TRBV21-1 to TRBJ1-2. TRBV21-1 is labeled a pseudogene. This CDR3 contains 13 residues. CDR3 loop: CASSNSADYGYTF. CDR3 nucleotides: TGTGCCAGCAGCAACTCGGCAGACTATGGCTACACCTTC.

The V gene is TRBV20-1, the J gene TRBJ2-4, with D hard to call. Per the germline V gene, CDR1 is DFQATT and CDR2 is SNEGSKA (reference sequence). The V end was cut by 3 bases, the J end by 0 bases, with 6 bases between. The CDR3 loop spans 13 amino acids. The CDR3 sequence: CSARGVAKNIQYF. The DNA of the CDR3 is TGCAGTGCTAGGGGCGTAGCCAAAAACATTCAGTACTTC.

This clonotype was detected only a few times. V usage is TRBV9 and J usage is TRBJ1-5; 10 bases are shared with TRBD1. This CDR3 has 18 residues. CDR1 and CDR2 from the germline V gene are SGDLS and YYNGEE. V lost 0 bases and J lost 5; bases outside the gene matches: 11. CDR3 sequence reads: CASSVVGTGALQDQPQHF. The CDR3 nucleotides read TGTGCCAGCAGCGTAGTTGGGACAGGGGCGCTCCAAGATCAGCCCCAGCATTTT.

There are a few counts of this clonotype. The V gene is TRBV3-1, the J gene TRBJ2-1; 9 positions match TRBD2. The J segment lost 11 bases and the V segment lost 4 bases, leaving 12 bases of the junction unmatched. From germline, CDR1 is LGHDT and CDR2 YNNKEL (reference sequence). The CDR3 consists of 15 residues. CDR3 nucleotides: TGTGCCAGCAGCCCCGGGTATGGCGGGGGGGCCAAGCAGTTCTTC. Amino acids: CASSPGYGGGAKQFF.

This clonotype was counted ten times or more. The rearrangement links TRBV12-3 or TRBV12-4 to TRBJ1-1, with D tentatively TRBD1 (6 bases). The V gene lost 5 bases and the J gene lost 3 bases, with 13 bases spanning the gap. This CDR3 region has 14 residues. CDR3 amino acids: CASSPGTPHTEAFF. The CDR3 nucleotides read TGTGCCAGCAGTCCCGGGACACCTCACACTGAAGCTTTCTTT.

This clonotype was observed a handful of times. The J gene is TRBJ2-7, the V gene TRBV6-5; D not resolved. The CDR3 runs 14 residues. Deletions cut 2 bases from V and 0 bases from J, with 8 bases between. Germline V lookup: CDR1 MNHEY, CDR2 SVGAGI. The CDR3 region has the DNA TGTGCCAGCAGTTACAGTCGGGCCTCCTACGAGCAGTACTTC. Translation gives CASSYSRASYEQYF.

J is TRBJ2-1 and V is TRBV6-1, with a weak D call TRBD2 (5 bases). CDR3 length equals 16 residues. Between the trimmed V and J ends, which lost 7 bases and 0 bases, there was a span of 16 bases. From germline, CDR1 is MNHNS and CDR2 SASEGT. Here the CDR3 DNA reads TGTGCCAGCACTCCCCGGACTGGGAGCTCCTACAATGAGCAGTTCTTC. Protein product: CASTPRTGSSYNEQFF.